The 21 T cell receptor beta chains below all came from one sample that was sequenced in a study of blood T cell repertoires in COVID-19. The method was immunoSEQ multiplex PCR; TCRdb's version includes in-frame clones alone and lacks a portion of them. The table includes around 160,000 clones, about 84% detected once. Input material: peripheral blood. All receptors derive from a man aged 55 to 69 with active or convalescent COVID-19.

The V and J genes are TRBV28 and TRBJ1-6; no firm D call. V dropped 3 bases and J dropped 7 bases, with 10 bases sitting between them. This CDR3 has 14 residues. Looked up from germline, CDR1 is MDHEN and CDR2 is SYDVKM. CDR3 sequence (DNA): TGTGCCAGCAGTTTCCCGGGGAAGAATTCACCCCTCCACTTT. Translating gives CASSFPGKNSPLHF.

This clone was observed a handful of times. The chain combines TRBV18 with TRBJ1-6; D may be TRBD1 (5 bases). CDR3 length: 18 amino acids. Trimming removed 4 bases from V and 8 bases from J, with 24 bases in between. Germline V gives CDR1 KGHSH, CDR2 LQKENI. The DNA of the CDR3 is TGTGCCAGCTCACACCGGGACTTCTCCCTTCTGGGGGATTCACCCCTCCACTTT. Its protein product is CASSHRDFSLLGDSPLHF.

This clone turned up a few times. This chain connects TRBV9 to TRBJ1-2, with 9 bases aligning to TRBD1. V lost 3 bases, J lost 2 bases, and 5 bases stayed unmatched. The germline V gene encodes CDR1 SGDLS and CDR2 YYNGEE. The CDR3 runs 15 residues. CDR3 sequence reads: CASSDGDRGNYGYTF. CDR3 bases: TGTGCCAGCAGCGACGGCGACAGGGGGAACTATGGCTACACCTTC.

V gene TRBV27 combines with J gene TRBJ2-1; possibly TRBD1 for D (5 bases). The CDR3 length is 15 residues. From germline, CDR1 is MNHEY and CDR2 SMNVEV (reference sequence). V was cut by 6 bases and J by 7 bases, with 19 bases left in between. CDR3 nucleotide sequence: TGTGCCAGCAGCACCCGGGCTCAGGGCAAGAATGAGCAGTTCTTC. This codes for CASSTRAQGKNEQFF.

The rearrangement links TRBV24-1 to TRBJ1-2; D may be TRBD1 (6 bases). The V gene lost 4 bases and the J gene lost 3 bases, with 20 bases spanning the gap. The length of the CDR3 is 17 residues. Germline V gene data show CDR1 as KGHDR and CDR2 as SFDVKD. The CDR3 DNA follows: TGTGCCACCAGTGACCCTCGGCGGGGGGGCGCCGACTATGGCTACACCTTC. Translated, it gives CATSDPRRGGADYGYTF.

The rearrangement links TRBV4-3 to TRBJ2-7, with 7 positions matching TRBD2. J lost 3 bases, V lost 3 bases, and 14 bases had no gene match. The CDR3 is made up of 17 amino acids. Germline V gene lookup returns CDR1 LGHNA and CDR2 YSLEER. In DNA, the CDR3 is TGCGCCAGCAGCCACCGATTGACTAGCTGGGAGGTCTACGAGCAGTACTTC. Its protein is CASSHRLTSWEVYEQYF.

This chain uses TRBV24-1 with TRBJ2-2, with D maybe TRBD2 (7 bases). Trimming stripped 6 bases from V and 4 bases from J, with 11 bases between. The CDR3 is made up of 14 amino acids. The V gene's germline CDR1 is KGHDR and CDR2 SFDVKD. The chain's CDR3 is CATSRRGGTGELFF. The CDR3 DNA reads TGTGCCACCAGTAGGAGGGGGGGCACCGGGGAGCTGTTTTTT.

The V call is TRBV28, the J call TRBJ2-1, with 15 bases fitting TRBD2. CDR1 and CDR2 from the germline V gene are MDHEN and SYDVKM. J gave up 5 bases and V 10 bases, and 15 bases lay outside the gene matches. The CDR3 totals 18 residues. The CDR3 loop reads CATHNTGTSGRINNEQFF. The DNA of the CDR3 is TGTGCCACACATAACACCGGGACTAGCGGGAGGATCAACAATGAGCAGTTCTTC.

The chain recombines TRBV7-9 with TRBJ2-4; D gene unclear. V lost 2 bases to trimming and J lost 8 bases, with 13 bases between them. The CDR3 covers 14 residues. Germline CDR1 SEHNR, CDR2 FQNEAQ (reference sequence). The CDR3 spells CASSLSKTSYIQYF. In DNA form, the CDR3 reads TGTGCCAGCAGCTTATCAAAGACAAGTTACATTCAGTACTTC.

The genes are TRBV10-3 and TRBJ2-7; D call uncertain. V lost 3 bases and J lost 7, with 7 bases in between. The CDR3 is 11 residues long. Germline CDR1 and CDR2: ENHRY and SYGVKD. This chain's CDR3 is CAISDLGEQYF. DNA of the CDR3: TGTGCCATCAGTGATCTAGGAGAGCAGTACTTC.

This chain connects TRBV5-1 to TRBJ1-3; D may be TRBD1 (6 bases). This CDR3 region has 19 residues. V gave up 2 bases and J gave up 0 bases, with 21 bases separating them. Germline values: CDR1 SGHRS, CDR2 YFSETQ. CDR3 DNA sequence: TGCGCCAGCAGCTTAGCGACAGGTGGGGGTATTGGCTCTGGAAACACCATATATTTT. Its translation: CASSLATGGGIGSGNTIYF.

A remark on this clone: At the DNA level, this CDR3 is encoded by other sequences in the same sample as well. The J gene is TRBJ2-2, the V gene TRBV19; TRBD1 matches at 9 bases. CDR1 LNHDA and CDR2 SQIVND come from the germline V gene (reference sequence). This CDR3 has 14 amino acids. Germline trimming cut 8 bases from V and 3 bases from J; bases unmatched to any gene: 4. CDR3 sequence (DNA): TGTGCCAGTTCCCGGGACAGGGACACCGGGGAGCTGTTTTTT. Translated, it gives CASSRDRDTGELFF. Variable domain in full (rest from reference TRBV19 and TRBJ2-2): DGGITQSPKYLFRKEGQNVTLSCEQNLNHDAMYWYRQDPGQGLRLIYYSQIVNDFQKGDIAEGYSVSREKKESFPLTVTSAQKNPTAFYLCASSRDRDTGELFFGEGSRLTVL.

This chain connects TRBV20-1 to TRBJ2-5; 9 bases match TRBD2. The CDR3 is 15 residues long. Trimming removed 3 bases from V and 2 bases from J; junction bases left unmatched: 7. Germline V gene sequence: CDR1 DFQATT, CDR2 SNEGSKA (reference sequence). The CDR3 bases are TGCAGTGCTAGTTCACTAGCGGGTCCTCAAGAGACCCAGTACTTC. This translates into CSASSLAGPQETQYF.

V is TRBV21-1 and J is TRBJ1-6; the listed D gene, TRBD1, was not tested against the DNA. TRBV21-1 is reported as a pseudogene. The CDR3 is 16 amino acids. The DNA for the CDR3 is TGTGCCAGCAGCATCTACAGGCGGCACTCCAATTCACCCCTCCACTTT. Its protein is CASSIYRRHSNSPLHF.

The chain uses TRBV15 and TRBJ1-2; no definite D call. The CDR3 is 13 amino acids. Trimming left V 0 bases short and J 6 bases short, with 8 bases between. Germline loops: CDR1 LNHNV, CDR2 YYDKDF (reference sequence). The CDR3 bases are TGTGCCACCAGCAGAGATGCGAAGAATGGCTACACCTTC. It specifies CATSRDAKNGYTF.

The chain employs TRBV9 and TRBJ2-7; no definite D call. V lost 2 bases and J lost 0, with 9 bases in between. Per the germline V gene, CDR1 is SGDLS and CDR2 is YYNGEE. This CDR3 comprises 14 residues. The CDR3, as DNA: TGTGCCAGCAGCGTGTCGTCCTCCTCCTACGAGCAGTACTTC. Amino acid sequence: CASSVSSSSYEQYF. Full variable domain (outside the CDR3, taken from reference TRBV9 and TRBJ2-7): DSGVTQTPKHLITATGQRVTLRCSPRSGDLSVYWYQQSLDQGLQFLIQYYNGEERAKGNILERFSAQQFPDLHSELNLSSLELGDSALYFCASSVSSSSYEQYFGPGTRLTVT.

The chain links TRBV24-1 to TRBJ2-5; perhaps TRBD2 as D (6 bases). From germline, CDR1 is KGHDR and CDR2 SFDVKD. Deletions cut 3 bases from V and 7 bases from J, with 17 bases between. CDR3 size: 15 residues. CDR3 region: CATSDAGLPVRTQYF. In nucleotides, the CDR3 is TGTGCCACCAGTGATGCGGGACTCCCTGTGAGGACCCAGTACTTC.

V and J are TRBV5-4 and TRBJ1-6; D is possibly TRBD1 (6 bases). CDR3 length: 15 amino acids. The V and J ends lost 1 base and 10 bases respectively, with 15 bases between them. Germline values: CDR1 SGHNT, CDR2 YYREEE (reference sequence). This chain's CDR3 is CASSLPGRGESPLHF. The CDR3 coding sequence is TGTGCCAGCAGCTTGCCGGGCAGGGGTGAATCACCCCTCCACTTT. The full variable domain, its missing parts supplied by reference TRBV5-4 and TRBJ1-6, is ETGVTQSPTHLIKTRGQQVTLRCSSQSGHNTVSWYQQALGQGPQFIFQYYREEENGRGNFPPRFSGLQFPNYSSELNVNALELDDSALYLCASSLPGRGESPLHFGNGTRLTVT.

Remarks on this clone: The sample has other DNA sequences that encode this CDR3 too. The V and J genes are TRBV11-3 and TRBJ2-1; D unclear. The CDR3 has 13 residues. Germline V gives CDR1 SGHNT, CDR2 YENEEA. V lost 3 bases, J lost 3 bases, and 6 bases lay in between. The CDR3 nucleotides are TGTGCCAGCAGCTTGTCGGTCTACAATGAGCAGTTCTTC. Translated: CASSLSVYNEQFF.

The V and J genes are TRBV27 and TRBJ1-2; a possible D gene is TRBD1 (5 bases). Germline V gene sequence: CDR1 MNHEY, CDR2 SMNVEV (reference sequence). V lost 5 bases, J lost 4 bases, and 11 bases lay in between. This CDR3 is built from 13 residues. CDR3 DNA: TGTGCCAGCAGTCTTGACAGTAGCTATGGCTACACCTTC. Translating gives CASSLDSSYGYTF.

This clone was recorded once. The chain joins TRBV7-2 to TRBJ1-1; D unclear. CDR3 length: 13 residues. Deletions cut 5 bases from V and 1 base from J, with 8 bases between. The germline V gene has CDR1 SGHTA and CDR2 FQGNSA. Written as DNA, the CDR3 is TGTGCCAGCAGCCTGAGACAGAACACTGAAGCTTTCTTT. It encodes CASSLRQNTEAFF.